This passage covers 21 T cell receptor beta chains from one sample sequenced in a study of spatial heterogeneity in lung cancer. Using its own MiXCR run on the 5' RACE reads, TCRdb lists one record per CDR3 protein. The repertoire has some 41,000 distinct CDR3 sequences, approximately 24% of them found once; the top ten carry approximately 7.2%. Time point reported: blood at routine non-recurrence follow-up after resection. The sequenced sample was PBMCs, obtained at follow-up. The receptors were gathered from a female donor with early-stage non-small cell lung cancer.

Many counts were recorded for this clonotype. The chain's CDR3 is CASSQSNGQPQHF. CDR3 coding DNA: TGTGCCAGCAGCCAATCGAATGGACAGCCCCAGCATTTT. This chain connects TRBV16 to TRBJ1-5; D gene ambiguous. Germline V gene data show CDR1 as KGHSY and CDR2 as FQNENV. This CDR3 has 13 residues. Trimming shortened V by 0 bases and J by 7 bases, and 7 bases separated the two germline ends.

This clonotype was recorded at least ten times. The gene calls are TRBV5-1 and TRBJ2-2, with D possibly matching TRBD2 (5 bases). V shed 3 bases and J shed 5 bases, with 11 bases lying between them. CDR3 length: 14 amino acids. In germline, CDR1 is SGHRS, CDR2 YFSETQ. The CDR3 nucleotides are TGCGCCAGCAGCTCCGATGGAGGTACCGGGGAGCTGTTTTTT. Translated: CASSSDGGTGELFF.

The V call is TRBV6-2 or TRBV6-3, the J call TRBJ2-5, with 12 bases fitting TRBD2. J lost 0 bases, V lost 6 bases, and 5 bases had no gene match. The CDR3 totals 16 residues. From germline, CDR1 is MNHEY and CDR2 SVGEGT. The CDR3 nucleotides are TGTGCCAGCAGCACCGGGACTAGCGGGTACCAAGAGACCCAGTACTTC. Protein: CASSTGTSGYQETQYF.

This clonotype was counted many times. This sequence joins TRBV24-1 and TRBJ2-2, with 9 bases matching TRBD1. Germline loops: CDR1 KGHDR, CDR2 SFDVKD. CDR3 length: 16 amino acids. The V gene end was trimmed by 3 bases and the J gene end by 2 bases; junction bases not matched to a gene: 3. In DNA form, the CDR3 reads TGTGCCACCAGTGATCCGACAGGGGGTAACACCGGGGAGCTGTTTTTT. It translates to CATSDPTGGNTGELFF.

V gene TRBV28 combines with J gene TRBJ1-2; D not resolved. Germline V gives CDR1 MDHEN, CDR2 SYDVKM. This CDR3 region has 13 residues. V lost 7 bases, J lost 6 bases, and 15 bases lay in between. The CDR3 loop reads CASTWQVDNGYTF. The DNA of the CDR3 is TGTGCCAGCACCTGGCAGGTGGATAATGGCTACACCTTC.

This clonotype was found many times. This rearrangement joins TRBV29-1 to TRBJ2-5; D unclear. Germline lookup yields CDR1 SQVTM and CDR2 ANQGSEA. The CDR3 consists of 13 residues. Between the trimmed V and J ends, which lost 8 bases and 1 base, there was a span of 14 bases. The CDR3 bases are TGCAGCTCCGCCTTGGCCGTCCAAGAGACCCAGTACTTC. It encodes CSSALAVQETQYF.

In DNA, the CDR3 is TGTGCCAGCAGCACAAGCGGGGGTCCCAGGGAGCAGTTCTTC. Its translation: CASSTSGGPREQFF. This chain joins TRBV12-3 or TRBV12-4 and TRBJ2-1; 8 positions agree with TRBD2. V dropped 6 bases and J dropped 10; count of bases not matched to a gene: 11. The CDR3 extends over 14 amino acids.

This clonotype was seen a few times. This chain joins TRBV4-1 and TRBJ1-2; TRBD1 is a possible D gene (5 bases). This CDR3 comprises 14 residues. The V end was cut by 1 base, the J end by 6 bases, with 12 bases between. CDR1 and CDR2 from the germline V gene are MGHRA and YSYEKL. CDR3 residues: CASSQVGRAHGYTF. The CDR3 DNA reads as TGCGCCAGCAGCCAAGTGGGCAGGGCGCATGGCTACACCTTC.

The V call is TRBV20-1, the J call TRBJ2-2; no clear D. CDR1 and CDR2 from the germline V gene are DFQATT and SNEGSKA (reference sequence). The CDR3 is made up of 13 amino acids. Trimming took 3 bases from V and 6 from J, leaving 11 bases between them. This CDR3 reads CSASAAGAGELFF. The CDR3, as DNA: TGCAGTGCTAGTGCTGCTGGCGCCGGGGAGCTGTTTTTT.

Comments on this clonotype: A read error may be the cause here, since a much bigger clone is one base away. The CDR3 here is CASTSSRGEAFF. CDR3 bases: TGTGCCAGCACCTCATCCAGGGGTGAAGCTTTCTTT. The rearrangement uses TRBV6-5 and TRBJ1-1, with D possibly matching TRBD1 (6 bases). This CDR3 region has 12 residues. The V gene lost 7 bases and the J gene lost 7 bases, with 13 bases spanning the gap. In germline, CDR1 is MNHEY, CDR2 SVGAGI.

This clonotype was found once. The V gene is TRBV2, the J gene TRBJ2-1; no reliable D call. The CDR3 runs to 14 residues. Trimming shortened V by 4 bases and J by 7 bases, and 14 bases separated the two germline ends. The germline gives CDR1 SNHLY, CDR2 FYNNEI. The CDR3 sequence: CASSGSLTGNEQFF. CDR3 bases: TGTGCCAGCAGTGGGAGTCTAACTGGGAATGAGCAGTTCTTC. Variable domain in full (rest from reference TRBV2 and TRBJ2-1): EPEVTQTPSHQVTQMGQEVILRCVPISNHLYFYWYRQILGQKVEFLVSFYNNEISEKSEIFDDQFSVERPDGSNFTLKIRSTKLEDSAMYFCASSGSLTGNEQFFGPGTRLTVL.

This clonotype appeared many times. This sequence joins TRBV14 and TRBJ2-2; D possibly matches TRBD1 or TRBD2 (5 bases each). The CDR3 runs 14 residues. With 3 bases removed from V and 6 bases from J, the gap between germline ends came to 11 bases. The V gene's germline CDR1 is SGHDN and CDR2 FVKESK. The CDR3 spells CASSHGEGAGELFF. The DNA for the CDR3 is TGTGCCAGCAGCCACGGGGAAGGGGCCGGGGAGCTGTTTTTT.

The chain joins TRBV11-1 to TRBJ1-2; 8 nucleotides match TRBD1. This CDR3 region has 13 residues. Losses at the gene ends were 4 bases for V and 8 bases for J; bases not matched to a gene: 6. The germline gives CDR1 SGHAT, CDR2 FQDESV (reference sequence). CDR3 sequence reads: CASSSGTGRGYTF. Written as DNA, the CDR3 is TGTGCCAGCAGCTCCGGGACAGGACGAGGCTACACCTTC.

The chain carries TRBV11-3 and TRBJ2-1; possible D gene TRBD2, 5 bases. Germline V lookup: CDR1 SGHNT, CDR2 YENEEA. This CDR3 region has 13 residues. The V end lost 5 bases, the J end lost 4 bases, and 9 bases lay between the germline ends. The CDR3 loop reads CASSPGGYNEQFF. The CDR3 DNA follows: TGTGCCAGCAGCCCCGGAGGATACAATGAGCAGTTCTTC. Complete variable domain (other parts from reference TRBV11-3 and TRBJ2-1): EAGVVQSPRYKIIEKKQPVAFWCNPISGHNTLYWYLQNLGQGPELLIRYENEEAVDDSQLPKDRFSAERLKGVDSTLKIQPAELGDSAVYLCASSPGGYNEQFFGPGTRLTVL.

This clonotype turned up a few times. The genes are TRBV29-1 and TRBJ1-2; D perhaps matches TRBD1 (5 bases). V dropped 3 bases and J dropped 8 bases, with 7 bases sitting between them. CDR3 length: 10 residues. Germline CDR1 is SQVTM and CDR2 is ANQGSEA. DNA of the CDR3: TGCAGCGTTGACAGGGAGGGCTACACCTTC. Encoded protein: CSVDREGYTF.

V usage is TRBV20-1 and J usage is TRBJ1-1; 10 bases map to TRBD1. This CDR3 comprises 12 residues. CDR1 is DFQATT and CDR2 is SNEGSKA in the germline V gene (reference sequence). The trim removed 6 bases at V and 6 bases at J, leaving 4 bases unmatched. The CDR3 loop is CSADRGQAEAFF. As DNA, the CDR3 is TGCAGTGCCGACAGGGGGCAGGCTGAAGCTTTCTTT.

This clonotype appeared a few times. The chain links TRBV5-4 to TRBJ2-5; D might be TRBD2 (7 bases). V was cut by 4 bases and J by 2 bases, with 18 bases left in between. Germline CDR1 is SGHNT and CDR2 is YYREEE (reference sequence). This CDR3 is 16 amino acids long. The CDR3 here is CASSQSGRGAQETQYF. CDR3 nucleotides: TGTGCCAGCAGCCAAAGTGGGAGGGGGGCACAAGAGACCCAGTACTTC.

V and J are TRBV9 and TRBJ2-3, with D maybe TRBD1 (5 bases). V lost 0 bases and J 1 base, leaving 9 bases between the germline ends. Germline CDR1 reads SGDLS; CDR2 reads YYNGEE. The CDR3 contains 15 residues. The CDR3 region has the DNA TGTGCCAGCAGCGTAGAAGCAGGGCGCACAGATACGCAGTATTTT. Residues: CASSVEAGRTDTQYF.

This clonotype was detected a few times. One end of the junction fails to match germline, which may point to a read error. V and J are TRBV18 and TRBJ1-3; a weak D match, TRBD1 (5 bases). The CDR3 loop spans 16 amino acids. Germline V gene data show CDR1 as KGHSH and CDR2 as LQKENI. CDR3 sequence: CASSPREGDSENTIYF. Here the CDR3 DNA reads TGTGCCAGCTCACCGCGGGAAGGGGATTCTGAAAACACCATATATTTT.

The chain couples TRBV5-4 to TRBJ2-4; the D gene is possibly TRBD1 (6 bases). Trimming removed 4 bases at V and 8 bases at J, with 13 bases between. The CDR3 sequence is 13 residues long. From germline, CDR1 is SGHNT and CDR2 YYREEE (reference sequence). The CDR3 loop is CASSRTGLDIQYF. In DNA form, the CDR3 reads TGTGCCAGCAGCAGAACAGGGTTGGACATTCAGTACTTC.

Only a few counts were recorded for this clonotype. This sequence joins TRBV14 and TRBJ2-1, with a tentative D call TRBD2 (6 bases). This CDR3 spans 14 amino acids. Trimming shortened V by 4 bases and J by 4 bases, and 11 bases separated the two germline ends. CDR1 is SGHDN, CDR2 FVKESK, per germline. CDR3 sequence: CASSRTTMYNEQFF. CDR3 sequence (DNA): TGTGCCAGCAGCCGGACTACAATGTACAATGAGCAGTTCTTC.